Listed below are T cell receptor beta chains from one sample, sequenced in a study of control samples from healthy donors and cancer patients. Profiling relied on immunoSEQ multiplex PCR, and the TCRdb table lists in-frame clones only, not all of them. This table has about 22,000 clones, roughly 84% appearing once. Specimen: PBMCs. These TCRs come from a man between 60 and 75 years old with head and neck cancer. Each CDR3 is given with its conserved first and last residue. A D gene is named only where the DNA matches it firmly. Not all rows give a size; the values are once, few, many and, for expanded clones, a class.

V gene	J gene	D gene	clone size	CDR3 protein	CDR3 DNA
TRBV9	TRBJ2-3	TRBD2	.	CASSLGTSADTQYF	TGTGCCAGCAGCCTCGGGACTAGCGCTGATACGCAGTATTTT
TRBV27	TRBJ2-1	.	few	CASSLDPSNSYNEQFF	TGTGCCAGCAGTTTGGACCCCTCGAACTCCTACAATGAGCAGTTCTTC
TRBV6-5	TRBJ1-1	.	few	CASSRSGRGTEAFF	TGTGCCAGCTCCAGGTCGGGGAGGGGCACTGAAGCTTTCTTT
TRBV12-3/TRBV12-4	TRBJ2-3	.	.	CASSFPRGFGQYF	TGTGCCAGCAGTTTTCCAAGGGGATTCGGGCAGTATTTT
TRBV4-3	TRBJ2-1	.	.	CASSQDGNRLNEQFF	TGCGCCAGCAGCCAAGATGGGAACAGGTTAAATGAGCAGTTCTTC
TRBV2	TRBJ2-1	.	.	CASRDGPFEQFF	TGTGCCAGCAGGGACGGCCCCTTTGAGCAGTTCTTC
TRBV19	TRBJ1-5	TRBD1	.	CASSAKPRTGTANQPQHF	TGTGCCAGTAGTGCAAAGCCCCGGACAGGGACGGCGAATCAGCCCCAGCATTTT
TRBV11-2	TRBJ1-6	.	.	CASTLSGYNSPLHF	TGTGCCAGCACCCTAAGCGGTTATAATTCACCCCTCCACTTT
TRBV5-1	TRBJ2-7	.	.	CASSPAEDKLTYEQYF	TGCGCCAGCAGCCCGGCCGAGGACAAACTCACCTACGAGCAGTACTTC
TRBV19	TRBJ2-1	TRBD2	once	CASSIEAGGLDEQFF	TGTGCCAGTAGTATAGAAGCGGGAGGTTTGGATGAGCAGTTCTTC
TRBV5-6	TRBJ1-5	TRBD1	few	CASSLAERQGFEQPQHF	TGTGCCAGCAGCTTGGCAGAAAGACAGGGTTTCGAGCAGCCCCAGCATTTT
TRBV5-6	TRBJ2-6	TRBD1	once	CASSSGTGRPGANVLTF	TGTGCCAGCAGCAGTGGGACAGGGCGACCTGGGGCCAACGTCCTGACTTTC
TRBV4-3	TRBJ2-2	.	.	CASSQDYSLVGELFF	TGCGCCAGCAGCCAAGACTACTCTCTTGTCGGGGAGCTGTTTTTT
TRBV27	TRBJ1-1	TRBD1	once	CASSLQGAKTEAFF	TGTGCCAGCAGTTTACAGGGGGCGAAGACTGAAGCTTTCTTT
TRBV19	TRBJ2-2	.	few	CASEDVVGPNTGELFF	TGTGCCAGTGAGGATGTTGTGGGACCAAACACCGGGGAGCTGTTTTTT
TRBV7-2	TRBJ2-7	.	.	CASSLALGAYEQYF	TGTGCCAGCAGCTTAGCTCTGGGGGCCTACGAGCAGTACTTC
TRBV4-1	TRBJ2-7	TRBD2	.	CASSQNSGGTYEQYF	TGCGCCAGCAGCCAGAATAGCGGGGGAACCTACGAGCAGTACTTC
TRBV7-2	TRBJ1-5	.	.	CASSFGRADQPQHF	TGTGCCAGCAGCTTCGGACGGGCGGATCAGCCCCAGCATTTT
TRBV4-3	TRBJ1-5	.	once	CASSQDWGSGGREPQHF	TGCGCCAGCAGCCAAGATTGGGGCTCGGGGGGAAGGGAGCCCCAGCATTTT
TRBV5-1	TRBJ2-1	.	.	CASSLEWRANEQFF	TGCGCCAGCAGCCTGGAATGGAGGGCCAATGAGCAGTTCTTC
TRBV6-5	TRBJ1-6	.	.	CASSYFLPAVNSPLHF	TGTGCCAGCAGTTACTTCCTCCCGGCAGTTAATTCACCCCTCCACTTT
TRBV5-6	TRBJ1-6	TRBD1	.	CASSLSGGPLHF	TGTGCCAGCAGCTTGTCAGGGGGCCCCCTCCACTTT
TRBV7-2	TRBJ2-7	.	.	CASSFWDSAMEQYF	TGTGCCAGCAGCTTTTGGGACTCTGCGATGGAGCAGTACTTC
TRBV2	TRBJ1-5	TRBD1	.	CASRGQGTLNQPQHF	TGTGCCAGCAGGGGACAGGGGACTCTTAATCAGCCCCAGCATTTT
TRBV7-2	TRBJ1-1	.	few	CASSLSGNTEAFF	TGTGCCAGCAGCTTATCTGGGAACACTGAAGCTTTCTTT
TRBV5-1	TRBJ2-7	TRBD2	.	CASSLDGTRSREQYF	TGCGCCAGCAGCTTGGACGGGACTAGGAGCCGCGAGCAGTACTTC
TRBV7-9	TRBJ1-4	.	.	CASSFSPATNEKLFF	TGTGCCAGCAGCTTCTCCCCCGCAACTAATGAAAAACTGTTTTTT
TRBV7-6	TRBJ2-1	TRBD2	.	CASSPLGLADYNEQFF	TGTGCCAGCAGCCCACTAGGACTAGCGGATTACAATGAGCAGTTCTTC
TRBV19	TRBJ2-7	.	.	CASSGGTYEQYF	TGTGCCAGTAGTGGCGGGACCTACGAGCAGTACTTC
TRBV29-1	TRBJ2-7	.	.	CSVQGGGSSYEQYF	TGCAGCGTCCAGGGGGGCGGGAGCTCCTACGAGCAGTACTTC
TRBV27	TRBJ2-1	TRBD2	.	CASSLGLAGVGEQFF	TGTGCCAGCAGTTTAGGGCTAGCGGGAGTGGGGGAGCAGTTCTTC
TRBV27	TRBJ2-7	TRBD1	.	CASSSRQGGSYEQYF	TGTGCCAGCAGTTCCAGACAGGGTGGGTCCTACGAGCAGTACTTC
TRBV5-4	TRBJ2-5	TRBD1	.	CASSLPGTGLETQYF	TGTGCCAGCAGCCTTCCCGGGACAGGGTTGGAGACCCAGTACTTC
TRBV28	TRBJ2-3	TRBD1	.	CASTPREGQGVDTQYF	TGTGCCAGCACCCCTCGAGAGGGACAGGGGGTAGATACGCAGTATTTT
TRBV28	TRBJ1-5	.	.	CASSSNRVGNQPQHF	TGTGCCAGCAGTTCGAACAGGGTTGGCAATCAGCCCCAGCATTTT
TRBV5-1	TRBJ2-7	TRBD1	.	CASSSRTGTASYEQYF	TGCGCCAGCAGCTCACGAACCGGGACAGCCTCCTACGAGCAGTACTTC
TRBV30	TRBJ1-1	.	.	CAWSIWLPNTEAFF	TGTGCCTGGAGTATTTGGCTGCCGAACACTGAAGCTTTCTTT
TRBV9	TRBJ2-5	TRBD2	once	CASSVGLAGGGETQYF	TGTGCCAGCAGCGTAGGTCTAGCGGGAGGTGGAGAGACCCAGTACTTC
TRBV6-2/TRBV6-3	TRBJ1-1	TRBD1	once	CASSDRQGSTEAFF	TGTGCCAGCAGTGACCGACAGGGGTCCACTGAAGCTTTCTTT
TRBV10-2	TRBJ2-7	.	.	CASSQSRMGYEQYF	TGCGCCAGCAGCCAGTCCCGAATGGGGTACGAGCAGTACTTC
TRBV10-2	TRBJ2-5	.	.	CASSETAVETQYF	TGCGCCAGCAGTGAAACGGCGGTAGAGACCCAGTACTTC